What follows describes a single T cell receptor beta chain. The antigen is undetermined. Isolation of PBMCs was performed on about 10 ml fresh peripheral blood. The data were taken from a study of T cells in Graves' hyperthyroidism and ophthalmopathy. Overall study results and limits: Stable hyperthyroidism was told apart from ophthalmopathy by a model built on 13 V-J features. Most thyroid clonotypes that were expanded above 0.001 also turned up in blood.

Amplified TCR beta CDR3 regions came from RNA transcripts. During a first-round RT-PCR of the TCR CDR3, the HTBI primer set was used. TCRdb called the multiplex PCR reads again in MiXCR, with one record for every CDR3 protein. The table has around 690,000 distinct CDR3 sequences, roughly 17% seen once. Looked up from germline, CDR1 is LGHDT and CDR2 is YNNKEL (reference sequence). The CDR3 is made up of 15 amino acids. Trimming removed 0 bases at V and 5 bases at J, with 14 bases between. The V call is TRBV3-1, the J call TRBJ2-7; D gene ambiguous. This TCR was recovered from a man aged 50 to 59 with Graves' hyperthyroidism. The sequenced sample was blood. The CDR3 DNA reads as TGTGCCAGCAGCCAAGAATTCGGGTTTCCCCACGAGCAGTACTTC. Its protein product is CASSQEFGFPHEQYF.